This T cell receptor (beta chain) was captured by sequencing in a study of identical twins. This clonotype was observed a handful of times. Its antigen is unknown. TCRdb reanalysed the 5' RACE reads using MiXCR and keeps one entry per CDR3 protein. This sample has fewer than 250,000 distinct CDR3 sequences, with roughly 9.4% found just once. Study conclusions and caveats: In beta out-of-frame sequences, the excess sharing between twins was weaker. It was cross-sectional statistical analysis, not following the same donors, that the conclusions relied on.

The CDR3 sequence is 18 residues long. Germline V gene lookup returns CDR1 SGHRS and CDR2 YFSETQ. Trimming took off 0 bases at V and 0 bases at J, with 18 bases between the two ends. The chain carries TRBV5-1 and TRBJ2-5; D is perhaps TRBD1 (5 bases). The sequence derives from a young woman in good health. Sequencing input: memory (CD45RO+) T cells sorted from blood. CDR3 amino acids: CASSLDRSRATYQETQYF. CDR3 coding DNA: TGCGCCAGCAGCTTGGATAGGAGCAGGGCGACGTACCAAGAGACCCAGTACTTC.